This T cell receptor (beta chain) is drawn from a study of cytomegalovirus exposure and HLA in healthy donors (dated by TCRdb to the late 2010s). Concerning the study at large: In an earlier analysis of 550 to 750 of the donors, approximately 300 Gb of sequence data and approximately 100 million unique TCR beta sequences from about 190 million T cells were reported. Around 320 gigabases of sequencing data and roughly 90 million unique TCR sequences were included in an early release covering about 600 HLA-typed donors. The genetic ancestry cluster associated with self-reported Caucasian donors included approximately 85% of the approximately 430 genotyped donors. The study aimed to test whether signatures of past pathogen exposure could be identified by cataloging public T cell receptors. Using immunosequencing, the study profiled T cell repertoires from 640 or so subjects and related those repertoires to cytomegalovirus serostatus. A separate validation cohort of approximately 120 different subjects was used in addition to the roughly 640-subject first cohort. To predict cytomegalovirus infection status, the study brought together high-throughput TCR immunosequencing, statistical association of individual TCRs with disease status, and machine learning. A later analysis re-analyzed previously published TCR beta repertoires from approximately 700 donors and added high-resolution HLA genotyping to study TCR occurrence patterns. The later analysis used no new phenotypic data to find candidate immune exposures, relying instead on TCR beta sequences and their occurrence across donors. An earlier analysis of nearly 600 of the donors applied high-throughput TCR beta sequencing to assess whether each TCR beta V gene segment acted as functional or pseudogenic. Donor age, sex, ethnicity and CMV serostatus were compiled together with the repertoire data. In a later genetic analysis, genome-wide SNP genotypes for about three fifths of the roughly 670 donors were used, and that subset was treated as a discovery cohort. All discovery cohort repertoires had been generated using a single sequencing platform. Both class I and class II loci were covered by HLA typing, at four-digit resolution. Typing coverage differed by locus: A, B, C, DRB1 and DQB1 were typed in about 620-640 donors, DQA1 in 500 to 550, DPA1 in approximately 600, and DPB1 in just under 490. Four to six DR-DQ haplotypes were handled as single units for association and clustering because linkage in the cohort was strong. On average, approximately 250,000 unique TCR beta nucleotide sequences were sequenced per donor among more than 350 genotyped donors of the cohort, with roughly 19% of those sequences being non-productive. The paper's findings and limits, for the study overall: HLA typing was unavailable for some donors at each locus, so association tests used only the typed subset. In a later analysis, HLA-associated TCR beta chains were found to be more clonally expanded and to have lower generation probabilities than equally common non-associated chains. The only immune exposure information available for the cohort was CMV serostatus. In an earlier analysis of fewer than 750 of the donors, most TCR beta V segments were observed in productive rearrangements about 90% or about 30% of the time, broadly matching IMGT annotations. The authors suggested that the approach could potentially be extended to other disease states and immunological phenotypes. A later genetic analysis associated a missense DCLRE1C variant with V-gene and J-gene trimming of TCR beta chains, and an independent cohort replicated the association. A further reported finding was that TCR beta sequences accurately predicted the HLA-A and HLA-B alleles for most subjects in the first cohort. Compared with the roughly 700-donor mean, donors in an Asian-associated ancestry cluster had fewer N-insertions in productive TCRs, according to a later genetic analysis. Sequencing depth was assumed to be roughly uniform across donors in the presence/absence analyses, though that assumption may not hold. Some IMGT-functional V segments, including TRBV6-2 and TRBV6-3, could not be told apart with the 87-base-pair reads, so those segments were excluded. A group of highly shared sequence variants was considered likely to be a technical artifact of the sequencing pipeline. In both the original and validation cohorts, the classifier was reported to diagnose cytomegalovirus status with high specificity and sensitivity. Correlated functional status among segregating V segments might reflect linkage disequilibrium, but an unknown experimental factor could not be ruled out. Because counts were too low, about 15 rarely observed V segments, including chromosome 9 orphons, were left out of the earlier analysis of roughly 600 of the donors. Specific HLA alleles were associated with about 17,000 TCR beta sequences at a false discovery rate of 0.05 in a later analysis. Most CMV-associated TCR beta chains appeared to be HLA-restricted in a later analysis, and the HLA associations seemed to be driven largely by CMV exposure. This cohort had only TCR beta chains sequenced, and the lack of alpha or paired-chain data limited which features could be detected. According to a later analysis, TCR association rates differed among HLA loci, with DRB1 alleles showing the most associated TCRs and HLA-C alleles showing the fewest. Strong co-occurrence of HLA alleles, especially DR and DQ, made assigning TCR associations to individual alleles difficult. Three of the identified cytomegalovirus-associated TCR beta chains were confirmed in vitro to be specific for cytomegalovirus antigens. While some public TCRs were present in many individuals, most TCR sequences turned up only very rarely across donors. The study listed around 160 TCR beta chains as associated with cytomegalovirus. Several of the top co-occurrence clusters appeared to be linked to parvovirus B19, influenza, CMV and Epstein-Barr virus, according to a later analysis.

Libraries came from the immunoSEQ multiplex PCR assay. A mixture of 60 forward primers for TCR Vbeta segments and 13 reverse primers for TCR Jbeta segments was used in the multiplex PCR. A multiplex PCR assay on genomic DNA amplified the CDR3 region of rearranged TCR beta genes. The Illumina HiSeq System was used to sequence the amplified TCR beta libraries as 87-base-pair reads. The paper's data handling went like this. A later analysis tallied around 82 million unique TCR beta chains across the 700 or so repertoires, and some 10 million of those chains were shared by two or more donors. Raw reads were error-corrected and collapsed into unique sequences by a nearest-neighbor algorithm in which closely related sequences were merged to remove PCR and sequencing errors. CDR3 sequences were aligned to IMGT reference sequences to assign V, D and J gene segments. For a sequence to be retained, a match of at least six nucleotides was required to both a V gene segment and a J gene segment. Rearrangements were classified as productive when the CDR3 lacked stop codons and remained in frame with V and J, and all other rearrangements were classified as non-productive. CDR3 was defined according to IMGT convention as the region running from the second conserved V-encoded cysteine to the conserved J-encoded phenylalanine. In an earlier analysis of around 570 of the donors, sequences lacking an unambiguous match to a single V gene segment were excluded. An earlier analysis of roughly 590 of the donors called V segments functional above 56.7% productive rearrangements and segregating when the between-donor standard deviation exceeded 5%. A statistical classification framework was built to diagnose cytomegalovirus status from the catalog of TCR beta chain sequences. A later analysis assigned V and J genes by comparing TCR nucleotide sequences with IMGT/GENE-DB human TR gene sequences. The TCRdist pipeline was used in a later analysis to assign CDR3 sequences and most-parsimonious VDJ recombination scenarios. In a later analysis, each TCR beta chain was defined by its CDR3 amino acid sequence together with its V-gene family, and reads without a unique V-gene family were excluded. A later analysis removed 592 highly shared, low-generation-probability nucleotide sequences to deal with suspected cross-contamination and a sequencing artifact. A later analysis calculated a clonal expansion index for each public chain from normalized within-repertoire ranks of inferred template counts. Generation probabilities in a later analysis came from a VDJ recombination model fitted to out-of-frame rearrangements, and those results were checked against IGoR. Hypergeometric tests were used in a later analysis to score TCR-TCR, TCR-HLA and TCR-CMV co-occurrence, with a repertoire-size bias correction applied to the TCR pairs. In a later analysis, false discovery rates were estimated by permuting HLA or CMV assignments 20 times. In a later analysis, co-occurring TCRs were grouped using DBSCAN, with TCRdist sequence similarity added in when clustering inside HLA-allele-positive subsets. Co-occurrence clustering excluded repertoires with fewer than 30,000 or more than 120,000 public chains, plus five with anomalous nucleotide sharing. Imported from immuneACCESS, the table was reduced by TCRdb to in-frame sequences with V and J called. These copies leave out some clones; in studies compared against another copy, an unresolved V gene accounts for under half, and the cause of the remainder is not known. V, J and clone size derive from that table, while D and trimming were established from the DNA sequence. Here the sample has over 55,000 clones; over 75% occur a single time. In total, the top ten clones hold less than 5% of the sample.

Points on this clone: Its antigen is still unknown. Base-call qualities are not available, and no considerably larger clone is one nucleotide away.

The cohort consisted of approximately 690 healthy bone marrow donors. Cohort members were all nominally healthy when sampled, although unrecorded immune exposures were likely present. The donor tested CMV seronegative and was one of the 352 seronegative cohort members. Every donor gave a peripheral blood sample, and the peripheral blood mononuclear cells from that sample were used for TCR beta sequencing. Genomic DNA extraction from the blood cell samples was performed with the Qiagen DNeasy Blood Extraction Kit. Reading from cysteine to phenylalanine, the CDR3 counts 14 amino acids. Solely the CDR3 DNA is kept, with 42 bases framed from the first base. CDR1 and CDR2 were assigned from the germline V gene (reference sequence) as LNHNV and YYDKDF. Cut back by 5 bases and 5 bases, the V and J ends lie 16 bases apart.

Here the chain combines TRBV15 and TRBJ2-7; possibly the D gene is TRBD1, per 5 matching bases. This TCR was recovered from a woman aged 30 to 39 in good health and CMV-seronegative. Sequenced material: PBMCs. The CDR3 sequence is CATSERTPYHEQYF. In nucleotides, the sequence is TGTGCCACCAGCGAACGGACACCATACCACGAGCAGTACTTC. Extended through the reference TRBV15 and TRBJ2-7 proteins, this CDR3 yields the full variable domain: DAMVIQNPRYQVTQFGKPVTLSCSQTLNHNVMYWYQQKSSQAPKLLFHYYDKDFNNEADTPDNFQSRRPNTSFCFLDIRSPGLGDTAMYLCATSERTPYHEQYFGPGTRLTVT.